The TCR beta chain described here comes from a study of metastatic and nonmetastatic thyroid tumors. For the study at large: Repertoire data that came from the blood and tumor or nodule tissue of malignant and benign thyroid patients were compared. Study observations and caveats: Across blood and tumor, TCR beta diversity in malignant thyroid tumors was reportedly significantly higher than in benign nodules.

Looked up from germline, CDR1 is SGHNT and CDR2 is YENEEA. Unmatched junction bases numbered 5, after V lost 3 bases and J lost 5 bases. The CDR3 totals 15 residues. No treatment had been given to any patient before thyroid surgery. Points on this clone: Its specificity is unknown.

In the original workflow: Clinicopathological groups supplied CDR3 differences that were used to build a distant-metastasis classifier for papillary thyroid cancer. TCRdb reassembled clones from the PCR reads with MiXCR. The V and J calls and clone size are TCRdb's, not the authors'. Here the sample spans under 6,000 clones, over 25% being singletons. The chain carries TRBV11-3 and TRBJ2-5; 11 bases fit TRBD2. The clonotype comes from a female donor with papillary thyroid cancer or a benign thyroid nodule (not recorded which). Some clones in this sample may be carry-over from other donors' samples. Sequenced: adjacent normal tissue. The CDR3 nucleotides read TGTGCCAGCAGCTTCCTAGCGGGAGGATGGGAGACCCAGTACTTC. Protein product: CASSFLAGGWETQYF.